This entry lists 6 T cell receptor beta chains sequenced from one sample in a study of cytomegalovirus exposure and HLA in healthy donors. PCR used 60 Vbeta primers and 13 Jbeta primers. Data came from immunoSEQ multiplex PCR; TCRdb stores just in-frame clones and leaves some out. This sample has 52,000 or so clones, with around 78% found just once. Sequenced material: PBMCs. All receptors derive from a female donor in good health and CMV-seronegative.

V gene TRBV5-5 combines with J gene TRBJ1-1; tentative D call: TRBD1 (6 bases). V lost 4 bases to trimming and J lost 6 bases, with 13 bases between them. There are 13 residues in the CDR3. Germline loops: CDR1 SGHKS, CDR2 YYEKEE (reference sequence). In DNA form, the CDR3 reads TGTGCCAGCAGCCCAGGGGCCAGGGCTGAAGCTTTCTTT. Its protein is CASSPGARAEAFF.

The CDR3 DNA reads TGTGCCATCAGTGAATGGGACAGGGGCTCTGGCTACACCTTC. As protein: CAISEWDRGSGYTF. J is TRBJ1-2 and V is TRBV10-3, with 10 bases aligning to TRBD1. V lost 3 bases to trimming and J lost 7 bases; unmatched junction nucleotides: 5. The CDR3 sequence is 14 residues long. The germline V gene encodes CDR1 ENHRY and CDR2 SYGVKD.

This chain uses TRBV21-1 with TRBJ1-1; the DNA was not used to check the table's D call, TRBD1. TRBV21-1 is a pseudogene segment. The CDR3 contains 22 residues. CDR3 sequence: CASSKVEQFRTGTGENYAEAFF. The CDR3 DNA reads TGTGCCAGCAGCAAAGTCGAACAATTCAGAACCGGGACAGGTGAAAATTACGCTGAAGCTTTCTTT.

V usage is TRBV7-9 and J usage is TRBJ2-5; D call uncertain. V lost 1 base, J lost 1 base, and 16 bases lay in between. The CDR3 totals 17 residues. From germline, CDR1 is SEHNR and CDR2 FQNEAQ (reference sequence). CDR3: CASSLVIRVTLQETQYF. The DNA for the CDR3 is TGTGCCAGCAGCTTAGTTATTCGTGTGACTCTCCAAGAGACCCAGTACTTC.

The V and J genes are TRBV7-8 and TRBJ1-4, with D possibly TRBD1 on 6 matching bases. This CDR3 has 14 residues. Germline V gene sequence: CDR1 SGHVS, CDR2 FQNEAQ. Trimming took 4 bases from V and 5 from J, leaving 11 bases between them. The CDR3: CASSWGRGNEKLFF. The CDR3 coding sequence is TGTGCCAGCAGCTGGGGGCGGGGGAATGAAAAACTGTTTTTT.

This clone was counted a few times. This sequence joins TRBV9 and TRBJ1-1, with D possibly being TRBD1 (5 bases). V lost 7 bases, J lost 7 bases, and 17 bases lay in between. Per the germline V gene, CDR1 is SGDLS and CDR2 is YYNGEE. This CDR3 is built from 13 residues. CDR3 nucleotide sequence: TGTGCCAGCCGTAAAGTCAGGGCCGTTGAAGCTTTCTTT. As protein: CASRKVRAVEAFF.